The clone carrying this T cell receptor (beta chain) is a singleton in its sample. Antigen unknown. 13 Jbeta primers and 60 Vbeta primers were used for the PCR. The data were produced by immunoSEQ multiplex PCR, yet TCRdb's version contains in-frame clones alone and is incomplete. The sample contains about 96,000 clones, approximately 74% of which appear only once. This CDR3 has 15 residues. Germline V gene lookup returns CDR1 SGDLS and CDR2 YYNGEE. The V end lost 4 bases, the J end lost 1 base, and 14 bases lay between the germline ends. The data were obtained in a study of cytomegalovirus exposure and HLA in healthy donors. The study, taken as a whole, reports: Reportedly, cytomegalovirus status was diagnosed with high sensitivity and specificity. Rarity marked most TCR sequences, yet some public TCRs occurred in many donors. Earlier analysis looked at TCR beta V segments, and most were productive about 90% or about 30% of the time. It is likely that the observed cluster of highly shared sequence variants was a sequencing artifact.

The TCR sequence derives from a female donor in good health and CMV-seropositive. Sequenced input: PBMCs. The chain couples TRBV9 to TRBJ1-1; D perhaps matches TRBD1 (6 bases). DNA of the CDR3: TGTGCCAGCAGCTTGTCAGCGACAGGGAACACTGAAGCTTTCTTT. Protein product: CASSLSATGNTEAFF.